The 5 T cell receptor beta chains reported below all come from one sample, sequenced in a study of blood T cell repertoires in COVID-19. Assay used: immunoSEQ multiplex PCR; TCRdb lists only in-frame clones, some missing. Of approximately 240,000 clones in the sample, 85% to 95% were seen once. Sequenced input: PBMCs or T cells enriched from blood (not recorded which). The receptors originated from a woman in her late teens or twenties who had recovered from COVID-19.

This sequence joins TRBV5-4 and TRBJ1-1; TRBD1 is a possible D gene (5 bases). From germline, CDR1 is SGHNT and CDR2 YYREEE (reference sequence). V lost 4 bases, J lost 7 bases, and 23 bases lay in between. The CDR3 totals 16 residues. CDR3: CASSTPQMGGVNEAFF. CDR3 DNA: TGTGCCAGCAGCACACCACAGATGGGGGGGGTCAATGAAGCTTTCTTT.

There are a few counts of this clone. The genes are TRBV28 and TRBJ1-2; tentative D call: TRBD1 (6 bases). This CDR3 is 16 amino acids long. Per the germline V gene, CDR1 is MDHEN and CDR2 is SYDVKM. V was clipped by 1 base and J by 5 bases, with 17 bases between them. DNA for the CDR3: TGTGCCAGCAGTTTATATTCCGGCAGGGGCGATTATGGCTACACCTTC. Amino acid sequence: CASSLYSGRGDYGYTF.

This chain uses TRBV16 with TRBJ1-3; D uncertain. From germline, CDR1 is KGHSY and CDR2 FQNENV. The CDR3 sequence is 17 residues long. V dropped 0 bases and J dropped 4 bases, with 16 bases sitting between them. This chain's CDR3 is CASSQSRQSGLGNTIYF. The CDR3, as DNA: TGTGCCAGCAGCCAATCGCGACAATCCGGCCTCGGAAACACCATATATTTT.

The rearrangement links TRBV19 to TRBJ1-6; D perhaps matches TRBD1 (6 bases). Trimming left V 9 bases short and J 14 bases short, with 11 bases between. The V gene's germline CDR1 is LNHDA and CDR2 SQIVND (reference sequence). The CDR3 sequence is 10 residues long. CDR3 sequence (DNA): TGTGCCAGCCAGGGACAAACCCTCCACTTT. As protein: CASQGQTLHF.

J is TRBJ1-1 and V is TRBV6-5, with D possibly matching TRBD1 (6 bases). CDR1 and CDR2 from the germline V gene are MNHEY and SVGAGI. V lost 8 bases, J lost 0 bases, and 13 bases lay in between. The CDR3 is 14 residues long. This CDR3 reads CASLSPGVNTEAFF. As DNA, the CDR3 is TGTGCCAGCCTTTCCCCAGGGGTGAACACTGAAGCTTTCTTT.